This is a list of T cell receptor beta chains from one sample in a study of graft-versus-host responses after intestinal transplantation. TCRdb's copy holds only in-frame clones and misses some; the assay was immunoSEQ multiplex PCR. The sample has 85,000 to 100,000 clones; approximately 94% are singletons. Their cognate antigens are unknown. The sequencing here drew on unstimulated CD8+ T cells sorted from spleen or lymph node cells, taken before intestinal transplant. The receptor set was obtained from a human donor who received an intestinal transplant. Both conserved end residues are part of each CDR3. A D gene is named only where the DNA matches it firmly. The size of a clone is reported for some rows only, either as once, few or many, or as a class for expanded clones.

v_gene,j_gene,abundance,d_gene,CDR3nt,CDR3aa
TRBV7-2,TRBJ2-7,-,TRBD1,TGTGCCAGCAGCTCTACAGGGGGCGAGCAGTACTTC,CASSSTGGEQYF
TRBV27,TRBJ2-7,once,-,TGTGCCAGCAGTTTCTCTCGGGGAGTCGGTGAGCAGTACTTC,CASSFSRGVGEQYF
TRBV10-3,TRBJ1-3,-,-,TGTGCCACGGGGGACCTTTCCTCTGGAAACACCATATATTTT,CATGDLSSGNTIYF
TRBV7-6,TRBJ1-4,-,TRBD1,TGTGCCAGCAGCGCGCCGGGACAGGGGGCGCAAACTAATGAAAAACTGTTTTTT,CASSAPGQGAQTNEKLFF
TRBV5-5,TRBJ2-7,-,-,TGTGCCAGCAGCTTCGTCTTTGGACTCTACGAGCAGTACTTC,CASSFVFGLYEQYF
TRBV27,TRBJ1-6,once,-,TGTGCCAGCAGCCCCGAAGGGGGTTCCTATAATTCACCCCTCCACTTT,CASSPEGGSYNSPLHF
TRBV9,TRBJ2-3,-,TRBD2,TGTGCCAGCAGCGCGGGGGGTGGTGAGGATACGCAGTATTTT,CASSAGGGEDTQYF
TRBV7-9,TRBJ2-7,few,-,TGTGCCAGCAGCCCGACCCGCGACAGGCATATCTCCTACGAGCAGTACTTC,CASSPTRDRHISYEQYF
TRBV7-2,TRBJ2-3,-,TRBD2,TGTGCCAGCAGCTTACTGCTAGCGGGGCCCCTAGGGGATACGCAGTATTTT,CASSLLLAGPLGDTQYF
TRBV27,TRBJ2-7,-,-,TGTGCCAGCAGGTCTCCCGCACAAGAGCAGTACTTC,CASRSPAQEQYF
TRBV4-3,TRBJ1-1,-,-,TGCGCCAGCAGCCAGGACAGAAGCGCTGAAGCTTTCTTT,CASSQDRSAEAFF
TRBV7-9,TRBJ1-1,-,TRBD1,TGTGCCAGCAGCTTTCAGAGACAGGGCGGAATGAACACTGAAGCTTTCTTT,CASSFQRQGGMNTEAFF
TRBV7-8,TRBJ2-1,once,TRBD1,TGTGCCAGCAGCTCAGGACAGGGAACCTACAATGAGCAGTTCTTC,CASSSGQGTYNEQFF
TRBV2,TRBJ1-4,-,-,TGTGCCAGCAGTCGGTCGATGACTTCTAATGAAAAACTGTTTTTT,CASSRSMTSNEKLFF
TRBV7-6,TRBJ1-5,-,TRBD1,TGTGCCAGCAGCTTAGGGACAGGAGTTAATCAGCCCCAGCATTTT,CASSLGTGVNQPQHF
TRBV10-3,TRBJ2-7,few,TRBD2,TGTGCCATCAGTGAAGAGTCTAGCGGGCTCTACGAGCAGTACTTC,CAISEESSGLYEQYF
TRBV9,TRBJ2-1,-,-,TGTGCCAGCAGCGTAGGTGGCGGTGGCGGCGCCTACAATGAGCAGTTCTTC,CASSVGGGGGAYNEQFF
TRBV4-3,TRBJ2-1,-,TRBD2,TGCGCCAGCAGCCAGGCTAGCGGGGGGTCTAATGAGCAGTTCTTC,CASSQASGGSNEQFF
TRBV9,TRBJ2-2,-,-,TGTGCCAGCAGCGTAGGGGGGGGCGGCGGGGAGCTGTTTTTT,CASSVGGGGGELFF
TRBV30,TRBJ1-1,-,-,TGTGCCTGGATGTTGTCAGGGTCTTTTTGGGGAGGCCGTAAGACTGAAGCTTTCTTT,CAWMLSGSFWGGRKTEAFF
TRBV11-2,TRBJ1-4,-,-,TGTGCCAGCAGCAGCCGGACAGCAGCAACTAATGAAAAACTGTTTTTT,CASSSRTAATNEKLFF
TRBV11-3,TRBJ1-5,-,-,TGTGCCAGCAGCTTCCACGACAGACAACTCAATCAGCCCCAGCATTTT,CASSFHDRQLNQPQHF
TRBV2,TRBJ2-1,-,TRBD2,TGTGCCAGCGGCGAACTAGCGGGGGGTAACAATGAGCAGTTCTTC,CASGELAGGNNEQFF
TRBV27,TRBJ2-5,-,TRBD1,TGTGCCAGCAGTCCCCTCTGGACAGGGGAAGAGACCCAGTACTTC,CASSPLWTGEETQYF
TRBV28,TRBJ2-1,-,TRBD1,TGTGCCAGCAGTTCAGGACAGGGTTGGCATGAGCAGTTCTTC,CASSSGQGWHEQFF
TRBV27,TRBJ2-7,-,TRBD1,TGTGCCAGCAGGAAGGGTGGGACAGGGTTCCACGAGCAGTACTTC,CASRKGGTGFHEQYF
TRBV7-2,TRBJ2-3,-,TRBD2,TGTGCCAGCAGCTGGGGACTAGCGGGAATTAGCACAGATACGCAGTATTTT,CASSWGLAGISTDTQYF
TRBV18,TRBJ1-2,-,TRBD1,TGTGCCAGCTCACTCCAATCGGGACAGGGGTTTGGCTACACCTTC,CASSLQSGQGFGYTF
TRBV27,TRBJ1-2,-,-,TGTGCCAGCAGGGCAGGGGCAGGCTATGGCTACACCTTC,CASRAGAGYGYTF
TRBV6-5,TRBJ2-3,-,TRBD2,TGTGCCAGCAGCTCACTAGCGACTGCAGATACGCAGTATTTT,CASSSLATADTQYF
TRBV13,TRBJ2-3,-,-,TGTGCCAGCAGCCGGACAGAGAGCACAGATACGCAGTATTTT,CASSRTESTDTQYF
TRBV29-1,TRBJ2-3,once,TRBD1,TGCAGCGTGGGAATGGGACAGAAAGATACGCAGTATTTT,CSVGMGQKDTQYF
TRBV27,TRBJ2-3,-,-,TGTGCCAGCAGTCCAAACCTATACAGGAAGACCACAGATACGCAGTATTTT,CASSPNLYRKTTDTQYF
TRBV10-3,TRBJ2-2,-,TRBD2,TGTGCCATCAGTGGCTGGGCGGGAGGCAACACCGGGGAGCTGTTTTTT,CAISGWAGGNTGELFF
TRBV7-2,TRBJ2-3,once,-,TGTGCCAGCAGCTCGGGGGTATCTAGCACAGATACGCAGTATTTT,CASSSGVSSTDTQYF
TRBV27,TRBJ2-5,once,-,TGTGCCAGCAGTTTAAAGGCGGTAGAGACCCAGTACTTC,CASSLKAVETQYF
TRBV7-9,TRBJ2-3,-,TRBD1,TGTGCCAGCAGCGGCAGACAGGGACCCACAGATACGCAGTATTTT,CASSGRQGPTDTQYF
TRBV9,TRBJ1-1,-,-,TGTGCCAGCAGCGCCTCAGGGGTGGAAGCTTTCTTT,CASSASGVEAFF
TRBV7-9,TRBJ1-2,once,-,TGTGCCAGCAGCTCCATGGCTGGCTACACCTTC,CASSSMAGYTF
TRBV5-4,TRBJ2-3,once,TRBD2,TGTGCCAGCAGCTTGGCTGGGAGGGGAGATACGCAGTATTTT,CASSLAGRGDTQYF
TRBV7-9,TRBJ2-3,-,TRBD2,TGTGCCAGCAGTTCACTAGCGGGGAGGGCAGATACGCAGTATTTT,CASSSLAGRADTQYF
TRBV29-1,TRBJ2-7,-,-,TGCAGCGTTGAAGATCGGGCGGGCCTCTCCTACGAGCAGTACTTC,CSVEDRAGLSYEQYF
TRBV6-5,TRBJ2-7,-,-,TGTGCCAGCAGTCCCCCCGGGATCTCCTACGAGCAGTACTTC,CASSPPGISYEQYF
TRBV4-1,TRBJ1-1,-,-,TGCGCCAGCAGTCAAGATAGTAGGGAGGCTGGCACTGAAGCTTTCTTT,CASSQDSREAGTEAFF
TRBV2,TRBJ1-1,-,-,TGTGCCAGCACCCTGTCGTGGGGTAGTGGGGGGAGTGGCACTGAAGCTTTCTTT,CASTLSWGSGGSGTEAFF
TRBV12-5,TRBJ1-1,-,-,TGTGCTAGTGCCTGGACAGCCGGGGACACTGAAGCTTTCTTT,CASAWTAGDTEAFF
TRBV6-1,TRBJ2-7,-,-,TGTGCCAGCAGAGGGGGACCGAGAAGCTCCTACGAGCAGTACTTC,CASRGGPRSSYEQYF
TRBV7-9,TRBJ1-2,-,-,TGTGCCAGCAGCTTAGTTGGCATTCATCATCTCTATGGCTACACCTTC,CASSLVGIHHLYGYTF
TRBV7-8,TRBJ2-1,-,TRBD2,TGTGCCAGCAGCGGGGGACTAGCGGGGCTCAATGAGCAGTTCTTC,CASSGGLAGLNEQFF
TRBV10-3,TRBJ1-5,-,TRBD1,TGTGCCATCAGTGAGCAGAGGAGGGACAGGGAGTATAGCAATCAGCCCCAGCATTTT,CAISEQRRDREYSNQPQHF
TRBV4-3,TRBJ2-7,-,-,TGCGCCAGCAGTGCAGGGGCAGGGCTATCCTACGAGCAGTACTTC,CASSAGAGLSYEQYF
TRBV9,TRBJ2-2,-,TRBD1,TGTGCCAGCAGCGTAGAGGGGACAGTCCCGAACACCGGGGAGCTGTTTTTT,CASSVEGTVPNTGELFF
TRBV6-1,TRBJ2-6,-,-,TGTGCCAGCAGTGAATTTAGTGGGGCCAACGTCCTGACTTTC,CASSEFSGANVLTF